This record concerns one T cell receptor (beta chain) sequence. The entry originates in a study of blood T cell repertoires in COVID-19. As for the study in general: Both acute and convalescent COVID-19 samples were obtained from the United States, Italy and Spain. From T cells, B-cell-depleted T cells, or PBMCs came the material, which was cDNA or gDNA.

As originally analysed: The assay estimated nucleated cells by amplifying reference gene primers. Sequenced by immunoSEQ multiplex PCR; TCRdb stores in-frame clones only, minus some. That table supplies the V and J calls and clone size; D and trimming were determined from the DNA. Altogether about 150,000 clones are present, around 82% being singletons, with the ten largest covering roughly 15%. The CDR3 has 13 residues. Deletions cut 2 bases from V and 4 bases from J, with 9 bases between. Germline V gene sequence: CDR1 MNHEY, CDR2 SVGEGT. The sequence was collected from a human donor with acute or convalescent COVID-19. The donor label of this sample is uncertain. V is TRBV6-2 or TRBV6-3 and J is TRBJ2-7; no definite D call. The sample comprised peripheral blood. The CDR3 loop reads CASSYQLLYEQYF. The CDR3 bases are TGTGCCAGCAGTTACCAACTGTTGTACGAGCAGTACTTC.